These T cell receptor beta chains were read from a single sample in a study of cytomegalovirus exposure and HLA in healthy donors. Method: immunoSEQ multiplex PCR; TCRdb's copy keeps in-frame clones and lacks some. In the table there are 160,000 or so clones, 65% to 85% of which are singletons. The sequenced sample was PBMCs. These TCRs come from a male donor in good health and CMV-seropositive. The CDR3 runs from the conserved cysteine through the conserved F or W. A D gene is named only where the DNA matches it firmly. Expanded clones are given a class, and other clones once, few, many or no size at all.

J: TRBJ1-2; V: TRBV19; size: NA; D: NA; DNA: TGTGCCAGTAGTCCGGGACAAAGAGTCGGTGGCTACACCTTC; CDR3: CASSPGQRVGGYTF
J: TRBJ2-5; V: TRBV30; size: NA; D: NA; DNA: TGTGCCTGGAGTGTTTTAAGAGAAATTCCAGAGACCCAGTACTTC; CDR3: CAWSVLREIPETQYF
J: TRBJ2-7; V: TRBV10-2; size: few; D: TRBD1; DNA: TGCGCCAGCACCCCGGGACAGGGCTCCTACGAGCAGTACTTC; CDR3: CASTPGQGSYEQYF
J: TRBJ2-5; V: TRBV30; size: NA; D: NA; DNA: TGTGCCTGGAGTTCTCAGGCAGAGACCCAGTACTTC; CDR3: CAWSSQAETQYF
J: TRBJ2-7; V: TRBV7-7; size: NA; D: NA; DNA: TGTGCTAGCAGCTTACGACAGGAGGCAGATTCTAATCAGCAGTACTTC; CDR3: CASSLRQEADSNQQYF
J: TRBJ2-5; V: TRBV13; size: NA; D: NA; DNA: TGTGCCAGCAGCTTACACGGTGGTTTGGAGACCCAGTACTTC; CDR3: CASSLHGGLETQYF
J: TRBJ2-3; V: TRBV28; size: NA; D: NA; DNA: TGTGCCAGCAGTTTAGGAGAGGGCCTTGGCACAGATACGCAGTATTTT; CDR3: CASSLGEGLGTDTQYF
J: TRBJ2-7; V: TRBV18; size: NA; D: NA; DNA: TGTGCCAGCTCACCAGTACCAGGCGAGCAGTACTTC; CDR3: CASSPVPGEQYF
J: TRBJ2-3; V: TRBV19; size: NA; D: TRBD1; DNA: TGTGCCAGTAGGGACAGGGTAGCAGATACGCAGTATTTT; CDR3: CASRDRVADTQYF
J: TRBJ2-3; V: TRBV2; size: once; D: TRBD1; DNA: TGTGCCAGCAGTGGATTTTTCCGGGACAGGGGTTTGGCTAGCACAGATACGCAGTATTTT; CDR3: CASSGFFRDRGLASTDTQYF
J: TRBJ1-4; V: TRBV25-1; size: NA; D: TRBD1; DNA: TGTGCCAGCAGTGAATGGGGACAGATTAATGAAAAACTGTTTTTT; CDR3: CASSEWGQINEKLFF
J: TRBJ1-4; V: TRBV4-1; size: NA; D: NA; DNA: TGCGCCAGCAGCCATTCGGGCGGGACCAAGGGGCCAAATGAAAAACTGTTTTTT; CDR3: CASSHSGGTKGPNEKLFF
J: TRBJ2-7; V: TRBV13; size: NA; D: TRBD1; DNA: TGTGCCAGCAGCCCCCGACAGGGAGTCTACGAGCAGTACTTC; CDR3: CASSPRQGVYEQYF